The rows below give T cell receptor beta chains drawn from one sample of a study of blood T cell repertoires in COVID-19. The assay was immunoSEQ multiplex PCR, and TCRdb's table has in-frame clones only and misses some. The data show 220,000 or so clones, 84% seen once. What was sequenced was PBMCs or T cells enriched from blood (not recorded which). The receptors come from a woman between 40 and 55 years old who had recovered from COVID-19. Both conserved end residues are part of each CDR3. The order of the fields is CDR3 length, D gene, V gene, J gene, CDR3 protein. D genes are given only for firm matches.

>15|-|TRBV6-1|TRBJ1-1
CASSEQGGVETEAFF
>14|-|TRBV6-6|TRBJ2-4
CASSSGGAKNIQYF
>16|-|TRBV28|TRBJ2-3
CASSLSGVGGTDTQYF
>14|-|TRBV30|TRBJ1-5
CAWSQQGGNQPQHF
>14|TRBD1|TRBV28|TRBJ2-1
CASSSGTGVLEQFF
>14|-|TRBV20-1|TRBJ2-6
CSASGQPGANVLTF
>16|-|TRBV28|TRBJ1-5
CASSLVSSYSNQPQHF
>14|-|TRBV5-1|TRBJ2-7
CASNRDAGSYEQYF
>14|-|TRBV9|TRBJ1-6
CASSVYAGNSPLHF
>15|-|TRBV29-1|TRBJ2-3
CSVEGGGRGTDTQYF
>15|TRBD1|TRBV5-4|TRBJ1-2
CASTSRQGVDYGYTF
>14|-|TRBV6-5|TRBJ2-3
CASSYGQTTDTQYF
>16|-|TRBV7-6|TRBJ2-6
CASSLAGFSGANVLTF
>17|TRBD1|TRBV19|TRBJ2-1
CASSPGQGWSLYNEQFF
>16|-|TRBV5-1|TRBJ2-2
CASRHSQLMYTGELFF
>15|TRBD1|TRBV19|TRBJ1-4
CASSRPGGRNEKLFF
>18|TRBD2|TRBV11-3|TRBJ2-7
CASSLEGLAGGRSYEQYF
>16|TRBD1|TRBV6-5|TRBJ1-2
CASSYGIGQGGYGYTF
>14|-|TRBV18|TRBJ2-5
CASSPRLGRETQYF
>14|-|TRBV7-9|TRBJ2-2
CASSRSGNTGELFF
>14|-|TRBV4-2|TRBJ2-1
CASSPKKLDDEQFF
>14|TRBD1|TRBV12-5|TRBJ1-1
CASGPGQGIPEAFF
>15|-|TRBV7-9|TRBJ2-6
CASSLGGLWANVLTF
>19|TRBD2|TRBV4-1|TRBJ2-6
CASSRSIAGGSSGANVLTF
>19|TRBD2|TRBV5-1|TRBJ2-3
CASSLVPGLAGANTDTQYF
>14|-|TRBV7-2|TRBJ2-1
CASSLGAGYNEQFF
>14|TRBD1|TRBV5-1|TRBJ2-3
CASRSDRGTDTQYF
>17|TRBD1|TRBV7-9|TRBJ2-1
CASSSGPDRDLDNEQFF
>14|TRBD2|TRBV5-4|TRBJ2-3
CASRLAGGADTQYF
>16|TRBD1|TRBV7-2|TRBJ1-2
CASSEGGAQFNYGYTF
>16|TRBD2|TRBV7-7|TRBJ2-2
CASSLVSGRAAGELFF
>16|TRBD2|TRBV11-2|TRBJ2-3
CASSLRLLGGGDTQYF
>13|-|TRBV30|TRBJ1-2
CAWARRGSYGYTF
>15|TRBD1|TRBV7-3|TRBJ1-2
CASSPGQGGVYGYTF
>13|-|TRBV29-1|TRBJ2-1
CSVPGTLYNEQFF
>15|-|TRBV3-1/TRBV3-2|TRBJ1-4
CASSQGPLANEKLFF
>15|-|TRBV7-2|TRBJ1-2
CASSLTGPLDYGYTF